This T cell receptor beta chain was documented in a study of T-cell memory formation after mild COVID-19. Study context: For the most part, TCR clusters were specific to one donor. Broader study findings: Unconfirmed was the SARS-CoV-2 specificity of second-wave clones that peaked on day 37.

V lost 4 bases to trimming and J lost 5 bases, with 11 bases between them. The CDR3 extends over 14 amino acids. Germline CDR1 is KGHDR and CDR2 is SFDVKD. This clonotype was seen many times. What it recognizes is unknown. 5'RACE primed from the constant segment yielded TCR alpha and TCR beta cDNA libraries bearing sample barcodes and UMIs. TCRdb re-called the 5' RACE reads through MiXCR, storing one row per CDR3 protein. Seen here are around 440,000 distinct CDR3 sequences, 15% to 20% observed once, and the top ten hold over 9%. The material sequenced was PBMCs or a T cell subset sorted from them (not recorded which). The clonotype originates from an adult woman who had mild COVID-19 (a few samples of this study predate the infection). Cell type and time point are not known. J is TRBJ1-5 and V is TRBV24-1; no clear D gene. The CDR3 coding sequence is TGTGCCACCAGTGACCAGACACATGATCAGCCCCAGCATTTT. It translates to CATSDQTHDQPQHF.